The 15 T cell receptor beta chains presented below share a single source sample, sequenced in a study of T-cell memory formation after mild COVID-19. TCRdb reanalysed the 5' RACE reads using MiXCR and keeps one entry per CDR3 protein. Among 160,000 or so distinct CDR3 sequences listed, roughly 30% were seen once. What was sequenced was PBMCs or a T cell subset sorted from them (not recorded which). The receptor source for this set is an adult woman who had mild COVID-19 (a few samples of this study predate the infection). Cell type and time point are not known.

The chain has TRBV7-9 and TRBJ2-7; 16 bases are a match to TRBD2. Germline CDR1 SEHNR, CDR2 FQNEAQ (reference sequence). V shed 3 bases and J 0 bases; nucleotides not matched to a gene: 5. CDR3 length equals 18 residues. The CDR3 DNA is TGTGCCAGCAGCTTGGGACTAGCGGGAGGGAAGAGCTCCTACGAGCAGTACTTC. Translating it yields CASSLGLAGGKSSYEQYF.

The J gene is TRBJ2-1, the V gene TRBV7-9, with TRBD1 identical over 7 bases. V dropped 0 bases and J dropped 2; count of bases not matched to a gene: 4. This CDR3 is built from 16 residues. Looked up from germline, CDR1 is SEHNR and CDR2 is FQNEAQ (reference sequence). CDR3 in amino acids: CASSLARTGPYNEQFF. As DNA, the CDR3 is TGTGCCAGCAGCTTAGCAAGGACAGGCCCCTACAATGAGCAGTTCTTC.

There are a few counts of this clonotype. The chain has TRBV7-6 and TRBJ1-2, with 7 nucleotides matching TRBD1. Germline V lookup: CDR1 SGHVS, CDR2 FNYEAQ. The V and J ends lost 2 bases and 11 bases, in that order; junction bases with no gene match: 14. This CDR3 is 15 amino acids long. The CDR3 sequence: CASSLPPDREEGYTF. CDR3 nucleotides: TGTGCCAGCAGCTTACCCCCCGACAGGGAGGAAGGGTACACCTTC.

This clonotype showed up just a few times. The chain recombines TRBV7-3 with TRBJ2-3; 11 bases are shared with TRBD2. This CDR3 spans 15 amino acids. Germline values: CDR1 SGHTA, CDR2 FQGTGA. Trimming took 5 bases from V and 6 from J; bases not matched to a gene: 7. The CDR3 here is CASSVLAGVYDTQYF. CDR3 nucleotides: TGTGCCAGCAGCGTACTAGCGGGAGTTTACGATACGCAGTATTTT.

The chain employs TRBV27 and TRBJ2-7; tentatively, D is TRBD2 (5 bases). The V and J ends lost 5 bases and 3 bases respectively, with 11 bases between them. Germline V gene lookup returns CDR1 MNHEY and CDR2 SMNVEV (reference sequence). The CDR3 runs 13 residues. The CDR3, as DNA: TGTGCCAGCAGTCTTAACGGGGTCTACGAGCAGTACTTC. Amino acids: CASSLNGVYEQYF.

This clonotype came up a few times. The V and J genes are TRBV12-5 and TRBJ2-1; D not resolved. The CDR3 is 12 residues long. The germline V gene encodes CDR1 LGHNT and CDR2 FRNRAP. V lost 3 bases to trimming and J lost 5 bases, with 5 bases between them. CDR3 residues: CASGLGDNEQFF. The CDR3 DNA follows: TGTGCTAGTGGTTTAGGCGACAATGAGCAGTTCTTC.

The chain links TRBV7-2 to TRBJ2-3; 12 bases agree with TRBD2. The CDR3 spans 18 residues. Germline values: CDR1 SGHTA, CDR2 FQGNSA. The V segment lost 0 bases and the J segment 1 base; nucleotides outside the gene matches: 5. DNA for the CDR3: TGTGCCAGCAGCTTAGCGCAGCTAGCGGGAGGGCGCACAGATACGCAGTATTTT. Translated, it gives CASSLAQLAGGRTDTQYF.

The chain carries TRBV9 and TRBJ1-2; D may be TRBD1 (5 bases). V dropped 2 bases and J dropped 2 bases, with 13 bases sitting between them. This CDR3 has 15 residues. Germline lookup yields CDR1 SGDLS and CDR2 YYNGEE. CDR3 residues: CASSVSGTLNYGYTF. The CDR3 nucleotides read TGTGCCAGCAGCGTTTCAGGGACCCTGAACTATGGCTACACCTTC.

V and J are TRBV4-1 and TRBJ2-5; unclear D gene. V shed 3 bases and J shed 0 bases, with 5 bases lying between them. The germline V gene encodes CDR1 MGHRA and CDR2 YSYEKL. CDR3 length: 13 residues. CDR3 sequence (DNA): TGCGCCAGCAGCCAGAGAAACCAAGAGACCCAGTACTTC. Translated: CASSQRNQETQYF.

The rearrangement links TRBV30 to TRBJ1-5; 8 bases agree with TRBD1. J was trimmed by 7 bases and V by 1 base; bases with no gene match: 6. The CDR3 has 14 residues. Germline CDR1 reads GTSNPN; CDR2 reads SVGIG (reference sequence). The CDR3 nucleotides read TGTGCCTGGAGTGGCGGACAGGGAGGCCAGCCCCAGCATTTT. It yields the protein CAWSGGQGGQPQHF.

V gene TRBV27 combines with J gene TRBJ2-5, with D hard to call. Germline V gene data show CDR1 as MNHEY and CDR2 as SMNVEV (reference sequence). The CDR3 loop spans 13 amino acids. The ends were cut back, 6 bases at V and 9 bases at J, with 17 bases in the middle. CDR3 sequence reads: CASRGWASDAQYF. In nucleotides, the CDR3 is TGTGCCAGCAGAGGGTGGGCCAGTGATGCCCAGTACTTC.

This clonotype has only a few counts. The V and J genes are TRBV18 and TRBJ2-7, with TRBD2 identical over 14 bases. CDR1 is KGHSH and CDR2 is LQKENI in the germline V gene. The CDR3 has 17 residues. The J segment lost 6 bases and the V segment lost 5 bases, leaving 12 bases of the junction unmatched. CDR3 in DNA: TGTGCCAGCTCAGAAGGACTAGCGGGAGGTCTTGGCTTCGAGCAGTACTTC. Translated: CASSEGLAGGLGFEQYF.

This chain connects TRBV7-3 to TRBJ2-1; D perhaps matches TRBD2 (6 bases). Trimming removed 0 bases from V and 13 bases from J, with 16 bases in between. The CDR3 has 14 residues. Germline V gene data show CDR1 as SGHTA and CDR2 as FQGTGA. CDR3: CASSLTFLAEEQFF. DNA for the CDR3: TGTGCCAGCAGCTTAACATTTTTAGCGGAAGAACAGTTCTTC.

This clonotype was observed a handful of times. The genes are TRBV7-3 and TRBJ2-1; 8 nucleotides line up with TRBD2. Looked up from germline, CDR1 is SGHTA and CDR2 is FQGTGA. CDR3 length: 16 residues. V lost 2 bases and J lost 8; bases outside the gene matches: 11. CDR3 nucleotides: TGTGCCAGCAGCTTATTCATGTCGGGAGGGGGGCATGAGCAGTTCTTC. It encodes CASSLFMSGGGHEQFF.

This clonotype showed up just a few times. This chain links TRBV3-1 with TRBJ1-1; D remains ambiguous. The CDR3 contains 11 residues. Trimming cost V 1 base and J 8 bases, with 5 bases left between them. CDR1 is LGHDT and CDR2 is YNNKEL in the germline V gene (reference sequence). The CDR3 sequence is CASSQAREAFF. Here the CDR3 DNA reads TGTGCCAGCAGCCAAGCAAGAGAAGCTTTCTTT.